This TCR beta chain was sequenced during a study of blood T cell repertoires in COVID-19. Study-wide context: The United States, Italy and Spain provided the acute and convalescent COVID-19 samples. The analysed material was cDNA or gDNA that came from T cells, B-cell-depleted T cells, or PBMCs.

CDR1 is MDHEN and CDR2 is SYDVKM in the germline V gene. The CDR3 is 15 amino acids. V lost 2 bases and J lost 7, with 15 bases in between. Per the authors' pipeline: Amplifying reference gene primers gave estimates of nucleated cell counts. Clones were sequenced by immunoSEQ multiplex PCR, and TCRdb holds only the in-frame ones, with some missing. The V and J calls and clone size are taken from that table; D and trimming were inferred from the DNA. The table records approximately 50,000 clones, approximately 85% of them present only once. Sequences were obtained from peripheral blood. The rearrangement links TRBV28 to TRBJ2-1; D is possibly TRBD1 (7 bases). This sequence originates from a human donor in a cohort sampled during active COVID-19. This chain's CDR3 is CASSLRQGGRNEQFF. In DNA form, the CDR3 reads TGTGCCAGCAGTTTACGGCAGGGGGGCAGGAATGAGCAGTTCTTC.